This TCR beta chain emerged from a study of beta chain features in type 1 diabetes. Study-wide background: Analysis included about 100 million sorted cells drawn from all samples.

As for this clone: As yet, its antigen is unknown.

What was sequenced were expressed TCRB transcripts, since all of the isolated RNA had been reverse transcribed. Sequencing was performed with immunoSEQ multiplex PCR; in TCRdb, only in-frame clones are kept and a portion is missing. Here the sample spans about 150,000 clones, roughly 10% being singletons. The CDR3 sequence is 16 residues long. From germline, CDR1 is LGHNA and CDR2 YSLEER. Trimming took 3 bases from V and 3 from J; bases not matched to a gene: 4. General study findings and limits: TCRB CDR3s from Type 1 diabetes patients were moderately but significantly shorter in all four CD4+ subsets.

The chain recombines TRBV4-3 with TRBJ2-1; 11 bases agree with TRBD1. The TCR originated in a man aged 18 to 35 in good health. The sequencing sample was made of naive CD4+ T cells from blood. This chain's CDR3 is CASSHSGTGGYNEQFF. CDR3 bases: TGCGCCAGCAGCCATTCCGGGACAGGGGGCTACAATGAGCAGTTCTTC.